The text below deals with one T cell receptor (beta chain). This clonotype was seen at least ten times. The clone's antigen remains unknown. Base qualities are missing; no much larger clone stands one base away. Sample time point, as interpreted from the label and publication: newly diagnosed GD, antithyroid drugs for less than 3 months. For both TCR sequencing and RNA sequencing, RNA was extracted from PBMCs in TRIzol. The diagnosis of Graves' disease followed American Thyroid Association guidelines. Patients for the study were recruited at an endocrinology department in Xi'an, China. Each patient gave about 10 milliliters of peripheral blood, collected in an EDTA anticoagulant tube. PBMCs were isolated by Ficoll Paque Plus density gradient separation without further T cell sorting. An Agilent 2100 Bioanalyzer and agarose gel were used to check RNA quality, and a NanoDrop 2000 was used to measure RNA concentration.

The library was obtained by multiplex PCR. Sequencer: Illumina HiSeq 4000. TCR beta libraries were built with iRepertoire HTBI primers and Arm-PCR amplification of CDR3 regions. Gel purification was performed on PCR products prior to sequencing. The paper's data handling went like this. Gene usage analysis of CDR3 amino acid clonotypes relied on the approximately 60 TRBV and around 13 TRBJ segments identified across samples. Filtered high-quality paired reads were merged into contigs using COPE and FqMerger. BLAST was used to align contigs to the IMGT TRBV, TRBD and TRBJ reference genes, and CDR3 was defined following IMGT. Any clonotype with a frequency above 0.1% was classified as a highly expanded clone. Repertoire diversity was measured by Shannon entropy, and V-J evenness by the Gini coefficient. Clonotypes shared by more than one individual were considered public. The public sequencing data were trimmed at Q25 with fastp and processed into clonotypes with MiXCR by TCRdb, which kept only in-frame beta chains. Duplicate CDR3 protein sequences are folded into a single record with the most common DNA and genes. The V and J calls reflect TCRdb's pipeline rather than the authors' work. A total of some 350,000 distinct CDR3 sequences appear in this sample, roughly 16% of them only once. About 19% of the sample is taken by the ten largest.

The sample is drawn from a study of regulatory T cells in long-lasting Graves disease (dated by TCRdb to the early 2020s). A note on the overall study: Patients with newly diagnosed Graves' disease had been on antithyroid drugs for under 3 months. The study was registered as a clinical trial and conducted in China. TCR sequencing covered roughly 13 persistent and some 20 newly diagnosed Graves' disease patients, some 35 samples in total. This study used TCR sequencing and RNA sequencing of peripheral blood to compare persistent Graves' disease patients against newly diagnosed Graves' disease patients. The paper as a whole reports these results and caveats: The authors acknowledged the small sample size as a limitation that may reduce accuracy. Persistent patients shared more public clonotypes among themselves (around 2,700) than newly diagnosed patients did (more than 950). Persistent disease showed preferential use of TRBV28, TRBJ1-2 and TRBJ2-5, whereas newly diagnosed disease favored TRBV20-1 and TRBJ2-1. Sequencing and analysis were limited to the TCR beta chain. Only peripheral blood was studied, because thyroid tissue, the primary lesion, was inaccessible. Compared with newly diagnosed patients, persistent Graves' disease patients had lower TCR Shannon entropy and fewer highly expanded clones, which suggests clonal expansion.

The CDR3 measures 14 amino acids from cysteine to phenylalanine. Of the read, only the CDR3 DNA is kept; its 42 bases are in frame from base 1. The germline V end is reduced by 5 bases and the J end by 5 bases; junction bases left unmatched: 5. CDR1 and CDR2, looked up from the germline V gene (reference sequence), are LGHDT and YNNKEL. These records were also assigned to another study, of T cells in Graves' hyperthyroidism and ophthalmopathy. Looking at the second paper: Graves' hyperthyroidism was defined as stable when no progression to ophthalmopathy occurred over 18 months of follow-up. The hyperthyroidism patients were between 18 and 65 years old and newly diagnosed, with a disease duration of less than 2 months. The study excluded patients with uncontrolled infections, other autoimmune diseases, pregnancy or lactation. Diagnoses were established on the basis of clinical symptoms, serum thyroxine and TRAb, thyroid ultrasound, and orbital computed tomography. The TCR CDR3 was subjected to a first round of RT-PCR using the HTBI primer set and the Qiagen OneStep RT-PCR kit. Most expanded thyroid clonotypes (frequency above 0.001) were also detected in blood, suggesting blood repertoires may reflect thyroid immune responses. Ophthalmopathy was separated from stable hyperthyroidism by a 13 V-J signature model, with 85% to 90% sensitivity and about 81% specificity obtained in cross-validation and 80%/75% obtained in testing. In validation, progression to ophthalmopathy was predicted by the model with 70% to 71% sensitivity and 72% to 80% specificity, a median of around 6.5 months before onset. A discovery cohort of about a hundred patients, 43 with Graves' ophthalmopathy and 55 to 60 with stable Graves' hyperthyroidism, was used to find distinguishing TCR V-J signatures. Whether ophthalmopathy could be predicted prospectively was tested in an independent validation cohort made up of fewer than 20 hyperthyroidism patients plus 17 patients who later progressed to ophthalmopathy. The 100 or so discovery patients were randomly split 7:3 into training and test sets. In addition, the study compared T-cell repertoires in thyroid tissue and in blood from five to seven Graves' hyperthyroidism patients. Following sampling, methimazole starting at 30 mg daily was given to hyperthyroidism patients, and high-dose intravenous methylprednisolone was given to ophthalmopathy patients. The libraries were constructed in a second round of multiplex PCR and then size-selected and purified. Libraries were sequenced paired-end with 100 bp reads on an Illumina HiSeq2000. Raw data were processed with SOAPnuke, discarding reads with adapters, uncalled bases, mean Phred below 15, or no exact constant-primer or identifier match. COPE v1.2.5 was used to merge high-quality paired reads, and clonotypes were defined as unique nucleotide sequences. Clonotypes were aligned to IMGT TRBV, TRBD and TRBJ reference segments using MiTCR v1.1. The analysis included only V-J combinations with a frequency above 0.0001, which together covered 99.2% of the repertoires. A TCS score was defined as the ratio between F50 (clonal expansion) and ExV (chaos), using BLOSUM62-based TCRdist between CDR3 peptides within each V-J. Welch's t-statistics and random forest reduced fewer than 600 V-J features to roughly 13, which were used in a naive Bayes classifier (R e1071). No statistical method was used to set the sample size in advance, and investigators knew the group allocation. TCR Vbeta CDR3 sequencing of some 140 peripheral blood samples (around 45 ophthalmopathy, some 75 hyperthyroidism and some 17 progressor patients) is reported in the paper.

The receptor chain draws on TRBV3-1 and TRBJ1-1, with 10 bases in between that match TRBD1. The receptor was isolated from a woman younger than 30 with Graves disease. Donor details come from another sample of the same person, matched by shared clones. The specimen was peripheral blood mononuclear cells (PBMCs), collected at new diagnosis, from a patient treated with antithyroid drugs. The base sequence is TGTGCCAGCAGCTACGGGACAGGGGAGACTGAAGCTTTCTTT. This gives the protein CASSYGTGETEAFF.